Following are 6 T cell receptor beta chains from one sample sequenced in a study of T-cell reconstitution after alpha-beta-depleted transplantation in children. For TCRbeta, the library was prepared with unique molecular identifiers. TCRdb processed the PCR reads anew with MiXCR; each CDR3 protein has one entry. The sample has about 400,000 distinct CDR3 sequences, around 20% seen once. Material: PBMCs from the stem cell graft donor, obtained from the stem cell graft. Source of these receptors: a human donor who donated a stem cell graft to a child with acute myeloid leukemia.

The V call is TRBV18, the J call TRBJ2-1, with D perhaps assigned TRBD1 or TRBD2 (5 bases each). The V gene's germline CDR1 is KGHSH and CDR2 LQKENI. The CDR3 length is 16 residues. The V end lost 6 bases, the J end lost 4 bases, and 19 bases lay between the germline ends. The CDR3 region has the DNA TGTGCCAGCTCCCTAGGGACCCCCGAAATTTACAATGAGCAGTTCTTC. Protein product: CASSLGTPEIYNEQFF.

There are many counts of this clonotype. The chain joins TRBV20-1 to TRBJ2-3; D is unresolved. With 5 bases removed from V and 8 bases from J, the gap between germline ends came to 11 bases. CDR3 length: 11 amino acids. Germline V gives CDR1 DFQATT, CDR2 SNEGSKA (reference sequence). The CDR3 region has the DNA TGCAGTGCTGCCGATGGAGTTACGCAGTATTTT. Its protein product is CSAADGVTQYF.

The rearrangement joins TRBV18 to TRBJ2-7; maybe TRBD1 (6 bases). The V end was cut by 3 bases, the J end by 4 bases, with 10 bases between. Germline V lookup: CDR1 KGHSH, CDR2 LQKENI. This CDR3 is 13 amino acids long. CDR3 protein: CASSPAGVYEQYF. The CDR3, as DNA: TGTGCCAGCTCACCCGCAGGGGTTTACGAGCAGTACTTC.

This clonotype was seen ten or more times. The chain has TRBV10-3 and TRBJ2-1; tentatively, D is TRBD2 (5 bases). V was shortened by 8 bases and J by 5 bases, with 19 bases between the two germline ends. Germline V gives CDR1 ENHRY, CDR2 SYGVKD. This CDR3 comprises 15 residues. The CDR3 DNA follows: TGTGCCATCGGTGGGAGCCTAAATATGCACAATGAGCAGTTCTTC. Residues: CAIGGSLNMHNEQFF.

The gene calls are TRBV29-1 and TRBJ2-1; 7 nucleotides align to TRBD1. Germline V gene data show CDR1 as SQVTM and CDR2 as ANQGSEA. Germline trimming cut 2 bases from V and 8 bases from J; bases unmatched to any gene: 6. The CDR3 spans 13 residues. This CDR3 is CSVEQGQYHEQFF. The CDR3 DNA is TGCAGCGTTGAACAGGGACAGTATCATGAGCAGTTCTTC.

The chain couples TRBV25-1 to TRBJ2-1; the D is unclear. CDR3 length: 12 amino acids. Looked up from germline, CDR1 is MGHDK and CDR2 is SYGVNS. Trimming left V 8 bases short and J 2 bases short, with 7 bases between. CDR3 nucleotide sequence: TGTGCCAGCCTCGGCACCTACAATGAGCAGTTCTTC. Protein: CASLGTYNEQFF.